This T cell receptor (beta chain) was recorded in a study of T-cell reconstitution after alpha-beta-depleted transplantation in children. The CDR3 covers 17 residues. Trimming at V came to 4 bases and at J to 5 bases, leaving 10 bases not matched to a gene. Per the germline V gene, CDR1 is SGHRS and CDR2 is YFSETQ. This clonotype appeared a few times. As it was prepared, the TCRbeta library received unique molecular identifiers. TCRdb re-called the PCR reads with MiXCR, one entry per CDR3 protein. In the table there are 250,000 to 300,000 distinct CDR3 sequences, about 10% of which are singletons. This receptor was obtained from a human donor who donated a stem cell graft to a child with SCID. Material: PBMCs from the stem cell graft donor, obtained from the stem cell graft. V is TRBV5-1 and J is TRBJ2-1; 12 nucleotides match TRBD1. CDR3 residues: CASSTGTGGFEDNEQFF. The CDR3 DNA follows: TGCGCCAGCAGCACAGGGACAGGGGGCTTCGAGGACAATGAGCAGTTCTTC.